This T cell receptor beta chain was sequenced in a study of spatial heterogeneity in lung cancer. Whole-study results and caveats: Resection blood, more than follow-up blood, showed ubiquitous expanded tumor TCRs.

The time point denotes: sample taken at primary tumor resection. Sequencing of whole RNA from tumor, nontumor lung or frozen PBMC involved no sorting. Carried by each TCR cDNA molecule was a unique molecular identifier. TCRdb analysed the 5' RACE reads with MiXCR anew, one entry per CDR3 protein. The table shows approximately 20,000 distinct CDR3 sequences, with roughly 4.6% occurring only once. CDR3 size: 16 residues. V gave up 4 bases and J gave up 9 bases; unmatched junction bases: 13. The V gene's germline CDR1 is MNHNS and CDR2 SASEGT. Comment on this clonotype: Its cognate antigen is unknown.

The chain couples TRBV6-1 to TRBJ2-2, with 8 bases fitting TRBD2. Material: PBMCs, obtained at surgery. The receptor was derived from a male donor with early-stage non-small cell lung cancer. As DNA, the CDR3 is TGTGCCAGCAGTGTTGTTTCGGGAGGGCTTGGCCGGGAGCTGTTTTTT. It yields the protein CASSVVSGGLGRELFF.